A selection of T cell receptor beta chains follows, all from one sample in a study of graft-versus-host responses after intestinal transplantation. Profiled with immunoSEQ multiplex PCR; TCRdb holds only in-frame clones, not every one. The repertoire holds approximately 90,000 clones, with 88% as singletons. Their recognized antigens are unknown. This specimen consisted of unstimulated CD4+ T cells sorted from spleen or lymph node cells, obtained before transplant. Receptors originate from a human donor who was the organ donor for an intestinal transplant. CDR3s include the opening cysteine and the closing phenylalanine or tryptophan. A D gene is named only where the DNA matches it firmly. Size is stated for part of the rows, as once, few or many counts, or as a class when the clone is expanded.

- TRBD2 TRBJ2-1 TRBV15 CATSRVGETSGSRNEQFF TGTGCCACCAGCAGAGTCGGGGAGACTAGCGGTAGTCGGAATGAGCAGTTCTTC
- - TRBJ2-3 TRBV5-6 CASSLVGQTSTDTQYF TGTGCCAGCAGCTTGGTGGGACAAACGAGCACAGATACGCAGTATTTT
- TRBD2 TRBJ2-1 TRBV5-1 CASSMRTSGISSYNEQFF TGCGCCAGCAGTATGAGGACTAGCGGGATTAGCTCCTACAATGAGCAGTTCTTC
- TRBD2 TRBJ2-7 TRBV6-5 CASRRGLAGAYEQYF TGTGCCAGCAGAAGGGGACTAGCGGGAGCCTACGAGCAGTACTTC
- - TRBJ2-3 TRBV7-2 CASSLARGTDTQYF TGTGCCAGCAGCTTAGCGCGCGGGACAGATACGCAGTATTTT
once TRBD2 TRBJ2-1 TRBV6-6 CASSFLAGGNNEQFF TGTGCCAGCAGTTTTCTAGCGGGGGGGAACAATGAGCAGTTCTTC
- TRBD1 TRBJ2-3 TRBV5-4 CASSPRDRFTDTQYF TGTGCCAGCAGCCCCCGGGACAGGTTCACAGATACGCAGTATTTT
- - TRBJ1-6 TRBV6-5 CASSPVAYSPLHF TGTGCCAGCAGCCCCGTAGCGTATTCACCCCTCCACTTT
- TRBD1 TRBJ1-1 TRBV5-4 CASSRTGITINTEAFF TGTGCCAGCAGCCGGACAGGGATTACGATCAACACTGAAGCTTTCTTT
- - TRBJ2-3 TRBV5-8 CASSLVGATGTDTQYF TGTGCCAGCAGCTTGGTCGGAGCAACAGGAACAGATACGCAGTATTTT
- TRBD1 TRBJ1-5 TRBV5-6 CASSLQGAGQPQHF TGTGCCAGCAGCTTGCAGGGGGCCGGTCAGCCCCAGCATTTT
- - TRBJ2-1 TRBV18 CASSYSAGHNNEQFF TGTGCCAGCTCATATTCCGCAGGACACAACAATGAGCAGTTCTTC
- - TRBJ2-2 TRBV6-1 CASSEPTGYAGELFF TGTGCCAGCAGTGAACCGACAGGATACGCCGGGGAGCTGTTTTTT
- TRBD2 TRBJ2-2 TRBV2 CASGGSGAGELFF TGTGCCAGCGGGGGGAGCGGGGCCGGGGAGCTGTTTTTT
- TRBD2 TRBJ2-1 TRBV6-1 CASVTSGPLGEQFF TGTGCCAGCGTGACTAGCGGGCCTCTGGGAGAGCAGTTCTTC
- - TRBJ1-2 TRBV5-1 CASSLAGEEGYTF TGCGCCAGCAGCTTGGCCGGGGAGGAGGGCTACACCTTC
- - TRBJ1-1 TRBV7-2 CASSSRQVYTEAFF TGTGCCAGCAGCTCCCGACAGGTCTACACTGAAGCTTTCTTT
- - TRBJ2-7 TRBV5-6 CASSLRGSYEQYF TGTGCCAGCAGCTTGAGGGGGTCCTACGAGCAGTACTTC
once - TRBJ2-5 TRBV5-6 CASSLPSQETQYF TGTGCCAGCAGCTTGCCTAGCCAGGAGACCCAGTACTTC
- TRBD1 TRBJ2-7 TRBV6-1 CASQGQGRYEQYF TGTGCCAGTCAGGGACAGGGCCGGTACGAGCAGTACTTC
- - TRBJ1-1 TRBV19 CASSIVWGGGTEAFF TGTGCCAGTAGTATAGTTTGGGGTGGAGGAACTGAAGCTTTCTTT